These 32 T cell receptor beta chains were all obtained from the same sample, sequenced in a study of blood T cell repertoires in COVID-19. The data were produced by immunoSEQ multiplex PCR, yet TCRdb's version contains in-frame clones alone and is incomplete. The table has 200,000 to 250,000 clones, 65% to 85% seen once; the top ten hold around 4%. Sequences were obtained from PBMCs or T cells enriched from blood (not recorded which). The receptors here all came from a man aged 30 to 39 with acute COVID-19.

The genes are TRBV29-1 and TRBJ2-2, with a weak D call TRBD2 (6 bases). Trimming took off 8 bases at V and 5 bases at J, with 15 bases between the two ends. CDR1 SQVTM and CDR2 ANQGSEA come from the germline V gene. This CDR3 region has 13 residues. CDR3 sequence: CSPGGAGTGELFF. CDR3 DNA: TGCAGCCCTGGAGGGGCGGGGACCGGGGAGCTGTTTTTT.

This CDR3 is CASSQYRPITGNEKLFF. CDR3 DNA sequence: TGTGCCAGCAGCCAGTATAGGCCTATCACGGGTAATGAAAAACTGTTTTTT. The chain is built from TRBV14 and TRBJ1-4; D is unclear. The germline V gene has CDR1 SGHDN and CDR2 FVKESK. Trimming cost V 3 bases and J 4 bases, with 18 bases left between them. The CDR3 runs 17 residues.

V usage is TRBV5-1 and J usage is TRBJ2-2; D remains unclear. CDR1 is SGHRS and CDR2 is YFSETQ in the germline V gene. V lost 3 bases and J lost 7, with 10 bases in between. The CDR3 is made up of 13 amino acids. The CDR3 DNA follows: TGCGCCAGCAGCTCCGAAAGCTTCGGGGAGCTGTTTTTT. Protein sequence: CASSSESFGELFF. Based on the CDR3 plus reference TRBV5-1 and TRBJ2-2, the full variable domain is KAGVTQTPRYLIKTRGQQVTLSCSPISGHRSVSWYQQTPGQGLQFLFEYFSETQRNKGNFPGRFSGRQFSNSRSEMNVSTLELGDSALYLCASSSESFGELFFGEGSRLTVL.

A few counts support this clone. The chain joins TRBV5-1 to TRBJ2-7; a possible D gene is TRBD2 (5 bases). V was trimmed by 6 bases and J by 5 bases, leaving 15 bases between them. CDR3 length equals 13 residues. Per the germline V gene, CDR1 is SGHRS and CDR2 is YFSETQ. The CDR3 sequence: CASKRQFYDEQYF. The CDR3 nucleotides are TGCGCCAGCAAGCGGCAGTTTTACGACGAGCAGTACTTC.

CDR3 residues: CASSLGTSGGTDTQYF. CDR3 coding DNA: TGTGCCAGCAGCTTGGGGACTAGCGGGGGGACAGATACGCAGTATTTT. The chain has TRBV7-6 and TRBJ2-3; 15 nucleotides agree with TRBD2. The V and J ends lost 3 bases and 3 bases, in that order; junction bases with no gene match: 1. This CDR3 is 16 amino acids long. Germline lookup yields CDR1 SGHVS and CDR2 FNYEAQ.

The sample holds a few counts of this clone. This chain joins TRBV30 and TRBJ2-2; a possible D gene is TRBD2 (7 bases). V lost 0 bases, J lost 8 bases, and 16 bases lay in between. Germline CDR1 is GTSNPN and CDR2 is SVGIG (reference sequence). CDR3 length: 15 residues. The CDR3 is CAWSVVGGRGGELFF. In DNA, the CDR3 is TGTGCCTGGAGTGTAGTCGGGGGGCGTGGTGGGGAGCTGTTTTTT.

The rearrangement joins TRBV9 to TRBJ1-2, with TRBD1 identical over 8 bases. Germline V gene lookup returns CDR1 SGDLS and CDR2 YYNGEE. The CDR3 spans 14 residues. With V trimmed by 4 bases and J by 1 base, 3 bases remained unmatched. CDR3 residues: CASSNRGGNYGYTF. For the CDR3, the DNA is TGTGCCAGCAGCAACAGGGGGGGTAACTATGGCTACACCTTC. The variable domain in full, completed from reference TRBV9 and TRBJ1-2, reads DSGVTQTPKHLITATGQRVTLRCSPRSGDLSVYWYQQSLDQGLQFLIQYYNGEERAKGNILERFSAQQFPDLHSELNLSSLELGDSALYFCASSNRGGNYGYTFGSGTRLTVV.

On this clone itself: Other DNA sequences in this specimen translate into the identical CDR3. The chain recombines TRBV19 with TRBJ1-2; 7 nucleotides align to TRBD1. The CDR3 runs 13 residues. CDR1 LNHDA and CDR2 SQIVND come from the germline V gene (reference sequence). With V trimmed by 3 bases and J by 4 bases, 2 bases remained unmatched. The CDR3 DNA reads as TGTGCCAGTAGTATCTCAGGGGGCTATGGCTACACCTTC. Translated, it gives CASSISGGYGYTF.

V and J are TRBV18 and TRBJ1-1, with TRBD1 as a possible D gene (6 bases). The CDR3 is 13 amino acids. V lost 6 bases, J lost 1 base, and 9 bases lay in between. CDR1 and CDR2 (germline): KGHSH, LQKENI. CDR3 sequence reads: CASSSQGNTEAFF. The CDR3 coding sequence is TGTGCCAGCTCTTCACAGGGGAACACTGAAGCTTTCTTT.

The chain combines TRBV6-1 with TRBJ2-2, with TRBD2 identical over 9 bases. Looked up from germline, CDR1 is MNHNS and CDR2 is SASEGT. V lost 1 base to trimming and J lost 5 bases; unmatched junction nucleotides: 5. There are 16 residues in the CDR3. The CDR3 nucleotides read TGTGCCAGCAGTGAAGAGATAGCGGGGGTTACCGGGGAGCTGTTTTTT. Protein product: CASSEEIAGVTGELFF.

About this clone: Other DNA variants within this sample encode the same CDR3. The V and J genes are TRBV9 and TRBJ1-1; D not resolved. This CDR3 has 14 amino acids. V shed 0 bases and J shed 2 bases, with 8 bases lying between them. Germline assignment: CDR1 SGDLS and CDR2 YYNGEE. CDR3 sequence (DNA): TGTGCCAGCAGCGTAGGCCGCGGCAACACTGAAGCTTTCTTT. Translated: CASSVGRGNTEAFF. Full variable domain (rest looked up from reference TRBV9 and TRBJ1-1): DSGVTQTPKHLITATGQRVTLRCSPRSGDLSVYWYQQSLDQGLQFLIQYYNGEERAKGNILERFSAQQFPDLHSELNLSSLELGDSALYFCASSVGRGNTEAFFGQGTRLTVV.

The chain has TRBV6-5 and TRBJ1-1; 11 bases line up with TRBD1. The CDR3 is made up of 15 amino acids. The ends lost 4 bases at V and 0 bases at J; junction bases unmatched: 1. The germline V gene has CDR1 MNHEY and CDR2 SVGAGI. CDR3 nucleotide sequence: TGTGCCAGCAGTTGGGGACAGGGGGTGAACACTGAAGCTTTCTTT. This sequence encodes CASSWGQGVNTEAFF.

This clone has only a few counts. This CDR3 reads CAIVGDSTTDTQYF. The CDR3, as DNA: TGTGCCATCGTGGGGGACAGTACCACAGATACGCAGTATTTT. The gene calls are TRBV10-3 and TRBJ2-3, with 7 bases that match TRBD1. Trimming took 8 bases from V and 2 from J; bases not matched to a gene: 7. Germline lookup yields CDR1 ENHRY and CDR2 SYGVKD. CDR3 size: 14 residues.

This chain uses TRBV19 with TRBJ1-2; no definite D call. This CDR3 region has 11 residues. Germline CDR1 is LNHDA and CDR2 is SQIVND (reference sequence). Deletions cut 10 bases from V and 3 bases from J, with 9 bases between. The CDR3 DNA reads TGTGCCATTCGGTCCTACTATGGCTACACCTTC. It translates to CAIRSYYGYTF.

V is TRBV7-3 and J is TRBJ1-1; no definite D call. The CDR3 consists of 13 residues. The V end lost 6 bases, the J end lost 1 base, and 9 bases lay between the germline ends. Germline V lookup: CDR1 SGHTA, CDR2 FQGTGA. The chain's CDR3 is CASSRTPNTEAFF. The CDR3 DNA follows: TGTGCCAGCAGTCGTACACCGAACACTGAAGCTTTCTTT.

This clone was seen just once. The chain uses TRBV7-2 and TRBJ2-3, with 10 positions matching TRBD2. Losses at the gene ends were 4 bases for V and 4 bases for J; bases not matched to a gene: 11. The CDR3 extends over 17 amino acids. The germline gives CDR1 SGHTA, CDR2 FQGNSA. The CDR3 protein is CASSSLGSGGAADTQYF. The DNA for the CDR3 is TGTGCCAGCAGCTCCCTGGGCAGCGGGGGGGCAGCAGATACGCAGTATTTT.

The J gene is TRBJ1-4, the V gene TRBV7-9, with a possible D match to TRBD1 (5 bases). V lost 2 bases and J lost 8, with 24 bases in between. Germline V gives CDR1 SEHNR, CDR2 FQNEAQ (reference sequence). This CDR3 spans 18 amino acids. CDR3: CASSLRPGLAPDGEKLFF. The CDR3, as DNA: TGTGCCAGCAGCTTACGTCCAGGGCTGGCCCCGGATGGCGAAAAACTGTTTTTT. The variable domain in full, with the rest retrieved from reference TRBV7-9 and TRBJ1-4, is DTGVSQNPRHKITKRGQNVTFRCDPISEHNRLYWYRQTLGQGPEFLTYFQNEAQLEKSRLLSDRFSAERPKGSFSTLEIQRTEQGDSAMYLCASSLRPGLAPDGEKLFFGSGTQLSVL.

This clone occurred a few times. Different DNA sequences within this sample yield the same CDR3. V is TRBV5-1 and J is TRBJ1-2; TRBD1 might be the D (5 bases). Per germline, CDR1 SGHRS and CDR2 YFSETQ. The CDR3 is 14 amino acids. V lost 0 bases to trimming and J lost 3 bases, with 9 bases between them. CDR3 bases: TGCGCCAGCAGCTTGGGGCAGGGCGACTATGGCTACACCTTC. Translated, it gives CASSLGQGDYGYTF.

This clone has just one count. This sequence joins TRBV6-5 and TRBJ1-6; D is perhaps TRBD1 (6 bases). Germline V lookup: CDR1 MNHEY, CDR2 SVGAGI. The CDR3 has 16 amino acids. V lost 0 bases and J 3 bases, leaving 9 bases between the germline ends. The CDR3 DNA reads as TGTGCCAGCAGTTACTCCGGGACAAACTATAATTCACCCCTCCACTTT. It is translated as CASSYSGTNYNSPLHF.

The chain recombines TRBV3-1 (or the pseudogene TRBV3-2) with TRBJ2-5; 7 nucleotides align to TRBD2. Germline CDR1 reads LGHDT; CDR2 reads YNNKEL (reference sequence). The CDR3 has 15 amino acids. Trimming removed 0 bases from V and 7 bases from J; junction bases left unmatched: 8. The CDR3, as DNA: TGTGCCAGCAGCCAAGATCCAGCGGGGTTGGTGACCCAGTACTTC. Residues: CASSQDPAGLVTQYF.

V is TRBV28 and J is TRBJ1-2; no definite D call. The V and J ends lost 4 bases and 5 bases respectively, with 11 bases between them. Germline V CDR1 and CDR2: MDHEN, SYDVKM. The CDR3 spans 13 residues. The CDR3, as DNA: TGTGCCAGCAGTTATCCCCCCAGTTATGGCTACACCTTC. This gives the protein CASSYPPSYGYTF.

This chain connects TRBV5-1 to TRBJ1-1, with TRBD1 as a possible D gene (6 bases). Trimming pared 0 bases from V and 7 bases from J, leaving 10 bases between. There are 13 residues in the CDR3. Per germline, CDR1 SGHRS and CDR2 YFSETQ. The CDR3 is CASSLVQGIEAFF. The CDR3, as DNA: TGCGCCAGCAGCTTGGTTCAGGGGATTGAAGCTTTCTTT.

This clone was seen more than once but under ten times. The V and J genes are TRBV19 and TRBJ2-5; D is uncertain. V was shortened by 2 bases and J by 3 bases, with 4 bases between the two germline ends. Germline V gene data show CDR1 as LNHDA and CDR2 as SQIVND (reference sequence). CDR3 length: 12 residues. The CDR3 is CASSIRKETQYF. The CDR3 DNA reads as TGTGCCAGTAGTATACGTAAAGAGACCCAGTACTTC.

The chain combines TRBV27 with TRBJ1-2; TRBD1 matches 8 bases. This CDR3 is built from 14 residues. Germline CDR1 reads MNHEY; CDR2 reads SMNVEV (reference sequence). V lost 7 bases and J lost 0; bases outside the gene matches: 4. The CDR3 sequence: CASTGGPPNYGYTF. The CDR3 DNA follows: TGTGCCAGCACAGGGGGCCCTCCTAACTATGGCTACACCTTC.

This sequence joins TRBV6-5 and TRBJ1-1; D not certain. The V and J ends lost 1 base and 4 bases respectively, with 7 bases between them. The CDR3 consists of 13 residues. Per the germline V gene, CDR1 is MNHEY and CDR2 is SVGAGI. The CDR3 loop is CASSYWGGTEAFF. CDR3 bases: TGTGCCAGCAGTTACTGGGGAGGCACTGAAGCTTTCTTT.

The chain uses TRBV2 and TRBJ2-7; 7 bases align to TRBD1. In germline, CDR1 is SNHLY, CDR2 FYNNEI. Trimming took 6 bases from V and 7 from J; bases not matched to a gene: 3. The CDR3 extends over 11 amino acids. The DNA of the CDR3 is TGTGCCAGCAGGCAGACAGGGGAGCAGTACTTC. Translated: CASRQTGEQYF.

The gene calls are TRBV9 and TRBJ2-5; the match to TRBD2 covers 15 bases. Germline V gene data show CDR1 as SGDLS and CDR2 as YYNGEE. The CDR3 runs 17 residues. Trimming removed 5 bases from V and 3 bases from J; junction bases left unmatched: 8. This CDR3 is CASSDGLAGGQEETQYF. Written as DNA, the CDR3 is TGTGCCAGCAGTGACGGACTAGCGGGGGGGCAGGAAGAGACCCAGTACTTC.

This clone was picked up one time. Here the CDR3 reads CASSYYSGTDNEQFF. CDR3 nucleotide sequence: TGTGCCAGCAGTTACTACTCCGGGACAGACAATGAGCAGTTCTTC. The chain is built from TRBV6-5 and TRBJ2-1, with 7 bases matching TRBD1. CDR1 MNHEY and CDR2 SVGAGI come from the germline V gene. Losses at the gene ends were 1 base for V and 5 bases for J; bases not matched to a gene: 5. The CDR3 spans 15 residues.

This sequence joins TRBV2 and TRBJ2-5; the D gene is possibly TRBD1 (5 bases). The V end was cut by 6 bases, the J end by 2 bases, with 13 bases between. Germline V gene sequence: CDR1 SNHLY, CDR2 FYNNEI. The CDR3 runs 14 residues. CDR3 sequence (DNA): TGTGCCAGCAGCGGCACAGGCAAACAAGAGACCCAGTACTTC. Translated, it gives CASSGTGKQETQYF.

This clone was seen more than once but under ten times. The chain links TRBV7-3 to TRBJ2-2; 7 positions match TRBD1. Germline V CDR1 and CDR2: SGHTA, FQGTGA. The CDR3 loop spans 16 amino acids. The trim removed 4 bases at V and 1 base at J, leaving 6 bases unmatched. The CDR3 sequence: CASSSIQGLNTGELFF. The CDR3 nucleotides are TGTGCCAGCAGCTCGATACAGGGGTTGAACACCGGGGAGCTGTTTTTT.

The chain links TRBV2 to TRBJ1-4; D possibly corresponds to TRBD1 (6 bases). Germline V gene data show CDR1 as SNHLY and CDR2 as FYNNEI. Trimming took 7 bases from V and 2 from J, leaving 14 bases between them. This CDR3 has 15 amino acids. DNA for the CDR3: TGTGCCAGCACCACCGGGACATTGACTAATGAAAAACTGTTTTTT. This codes for CASTTGTLTNEKLFF.

The rearrangement uses TRBV5-1 and TRBJ1-2; D unclear. Trimming left V 1 base short and J 8 bases short, with 15 bases between. The CDR3 extends over 14 amino acids. Germline loops: CDR1 SGHRS, CDR2 YFSETQ. CDR3 sequence: CASSLPQTSGGYTF. The CDR3 DNA follows: TGCGCCAGCAGCTTGCCCCAGACCTCGGGGGGCTACACCTTC.